This paragraph covers one TCR beta chain sequence. The entry originates in a study of blood T cell repertoires in COVID-19. Using immunoSEQ multiplex PCR, the repertoire was profiled, and TCRdb retains in-frame clones only, with some absent. The table has about 360,000 clones, around 87% seen once; the top ten hold 1.3%. The ends were cut back, 4 bases at V and 1 base at J, with 18 bases in the middle. This CDR3 is built from 17 residues. CDR1 and CDR2 (germline): SGHNT, YYREEE (reference sequence). The TCR was taken from a man aged 25 to 40 who had recovered from COVID-19. The material sequenced was PBMCs or T cells enriched from blood (not recorded which). The chain is built from TRBV5-4 and TRBJ2-4; D is perhaps TRBD2 (6 bases). The chain's CDR3 is CASSRGSGDRAKNIQYF. The CDR3 nucleotides are TGTGCCAGCAGCCGGGGGTCCGGAGACCGGGCCAAAAACATTCAGTACTTC.